This T cell receptor beta chain originates from a study of cytomegalovirus exposure and HLA in healthy donors. Germline-derived CDR1 and CDR2 are MNHNS and SASEGT. J lost 5 bases, V lost 2 bases, and 10 bases had no gene match. The CDR3 has 16 amino acids. It was with 60 Vbeta and 13 Jbeta primers that the PCR ran. The assay was immunoSEQ multiplex PCR, and TCRdb's table has in-frame clones only and misses some. The sample consists of tens of thousands of clones, more than 60% of them appearing once. Sequencing was done on a sample of PBMCs. The rearrangement links TRBV6-1 to TRBJ2-3; 7 nucleotides match TRBD1. The sequence was collected from a man aged 50 to 59 in good health and CMV-seropositive. The CDR3 DNA reads as TGTGCCAGCAGTGAATATGAGGGGGCCGTGGGAGATACGCAGTATTTT. This codes for CASSEYEGAVGDTQYF.